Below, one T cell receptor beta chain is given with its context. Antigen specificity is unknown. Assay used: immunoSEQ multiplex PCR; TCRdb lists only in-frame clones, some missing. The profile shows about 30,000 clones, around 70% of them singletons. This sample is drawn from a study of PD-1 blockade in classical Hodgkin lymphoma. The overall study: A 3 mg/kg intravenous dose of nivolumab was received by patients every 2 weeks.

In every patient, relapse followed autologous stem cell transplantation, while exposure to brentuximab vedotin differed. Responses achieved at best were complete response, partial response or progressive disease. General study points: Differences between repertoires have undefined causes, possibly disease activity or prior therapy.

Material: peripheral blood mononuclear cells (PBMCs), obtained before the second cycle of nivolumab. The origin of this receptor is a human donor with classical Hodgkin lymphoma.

CDR3 nucleotide sequence: TGTGCCATCAGTGCCGGCCAAAGAAACACCATATATTTT. Translating gives CAISAGQRNTIYF. V usage is TRBV10-3 and J usage is TRBJ1-3; D uncertain. This CDR3 contains 13 residues. V lost 4 bases and J lost 5, with 9 bases in between. Per the germline V gene, CDR1 is ENHRY and CDR2 is SYGVKD.